This TCR beta chain comes out of a study of blood T cell repertoires in COVID-19. Looking at the study overall: From the United States, Italy and Spain came samples of acute and convalescent COVID-19. T cells, B-cell-depleted T cells, or PBMCs provided the cDNA or gDNA that served as material.

In the original processing: Nucleated cell counts were estimated from reference gene primer amplification. This table comes from immunoSEQ multiplex PCR, and its TCRdb copy is limited to in-frame clones, with some not included. That table gives V, J and clone size, and the DNA gave D and trimming. The sample has 60,000 or so clones, around 87% seen once. Trimming stripped 5 bases from V and 6 bases from J, with 14 bases between. The CDR3 runs to 14 residues. Germline V gives CDR1 LNHNV, CDR2 YYDKDF (reference sequence). The V gene is TRBV15, the J gene TRBJ1-5; D is unresolved. Input material: peripheral blood. This receptor was identified in a man aged 60 to 75 with acute or convalescent COVID-19. In nucleotides, the CDR3 is TGTGCCACCAGCCCAGAGGCCTTTAGTCAGCCCCAGCATTTT. Its translation is CATSPEAFSQPQHF.